This is a list of T cell receptor beta chains from one sample in a study of human T cells and chemical hapten exposure. In TCRdb, the RACE reads were re-called with MiXCR into one record per CDR3 protein. The table shows fewer than 200,000 distinct CDR3 sequences, with 25% to 35% occurring only once. This material consisted of whole blood, taken in connection with sensitization to the hapten diphenylcyclopropenone (DPC). These receptors were collected from a woman in her late teens or twenties with alopecia areata. Some clones in this sample may be carry-over from other donors' samples. Each CDR3 is given with its conserved first and last residue. A D gene is named only where the DNA matches it firmly. The size entry is marked missing in some rows and otherwise reads once, few, many or a size class.

size: NA
J: TRBJ2-3
D: NA
V: TRBV18
DNA: TGTGCCAGCTCACCTACGGGGGCCAAAGATACGCAGTATTTT
CDR3: CASSPTGAKDTQYF

size: NA
J: TRBJ1-1
D: NA
V: TRBV29-1
DNA: TGCAGCGTGGGTTTTTGGGACGGTGAAGCTTTCTTT
CDR3: CSVGFWDGEAFF

size: NA
J: TRBJ2-7
D: NA
V: TRBV4-1
DNA: TGCGCCAGCAGCCATATTCAGGGATCCTACGAGCAGTACTTC
CDR3: CASSHIQGSYEQYF

size: NA
J: TRBJ2-1
D: TRBD1
V: TRBV24-1
DNA: TGTGCCACCAGTCAAGGACAGGGAAGAGGCAATGAGCAGTTCTTC
CDR3: CATSQGQGRGNEQFF

size: many
J: TRBJ1-1
D: NA
V: TRBV12-3/TRBV12-4
DNA: TGTGCCAGCAGTTTACGAATCGGGCAAGGGAGAACTGAAGCTTTCTTT
CDR3: CASSLRIGQGRTEAFF

size: NA
J: TRBJ2-5
D: NA
V: TRBV20-1
DNA: TGCAGTGCTAGAGTGGACCCTAAAGAGACCCAGTACTTC
CDR3: CSARVDPKETQYF

size: few
J: TRBJ2-7
D: NA
V: TRBV4-2
DNA: TGTGCCAGCAGCCAAGAGTCTACGGCAGGAGCCTACGAGCAGTACTTC
CDR3: CASSQESTAGAYEQYF

size: NA
J: TRBJ2-5
D: NA
V: TRBV3-1
DNA: TGTGCCAGCAGCCACAGGCAGGGTAGCCAAGAGACCCAGTACTTC
CDR3: CASSHRQGSQETQYF

size: many
J: TRBJ2-7
D: NA
V: TRBV7-6
DNA: TGTGCCAGCAGCTTAGTGGCGGGTCCATCCCCCCACGAGCAGTACTTC
CDR3: CASSLVAGPSPHEQYF

size: NA
J: TRBJ1-4
D: NA
V: TRBV3-1
DNA: TGTGCCAGCAGCCCCCGGGGACGGACTTACGAAAAACTGTTTTTT
CDR3: CASSPRGRTYEKLFF

size: few
J: TRBJ1-2
D: TRBD1
V: TRBV12-3/TRBV12-4
DNA: TGTGCCAGCAGTCTAAGGGACAGATCTAACTATGGCTACACCTTC
CDR3: CASSLRDRSNYGYTF

size: NA
J: TRBJ2-7
D: NA
V: TRBV9
DNA: TGTGCCAGCAGCCCCCGAGGAGGGGGGGTCTACGAGCAGTACTTC
CDR3: CASSPRGGGVYEQYF

size: NA
J: TRBJ2-7
D: NA
V: TRBV20-1
DNA: TGCAGTGCTAGAACTGGGCCACCGGGGGAGCAGTACTTC
CDR3: CSARTGPPGEQYF

size: few
J: TRBJ1-2
D: NA
V: TRBV18
DNA: TGTGCCAGCTCACCACCGGGGACACTCCTTAACTATGGCTACACCTTC
CDR3: CASSPPGTLLNYGYTF

size: many
J: TRBJ1-2
D: TRBD1
V: TRBV4-1
DNA: TGCGCCAGCAGCCAAGTGGCAGGGGACAGGGGGCGAGGGGGTAATTATGGCTACACCTTC
CDR3: CASSQVAGDRGRGGNYGYTF

size: few
J: TRBJ1-1
D: NA
V: TRBV4-3
DNA: TGCGCCAGCAGCCAAGATCTTCGAGGGGCTGAAGCTTTCTTT
CDR3: CASSQDLRGAEAFF

size: NA
J: TRBJ2-3
D: NA
V: TRBV2
DNA: TGTGCCAGCCGCAGGGAAGATACGCAGTATTTT
CDR3: CASRREDTQYF

size: few
J: TRBJ2-6
D: NA
V: TRBV3-2
DNA: TGTGCCAGCAGCCCCTTGGACAGGATATCTGGGGCCAACGTCCTGACTTTC
CDR3: CASSPLDRISGANVLTF

size: few
J: TRBJ1-6
D: NA
V: TRBV27
DNA: TGTGCCAGCAGTTTCAGGGGCAATTCACCCCTCCACTTT
CDR3: CASSFRGNSPLHF

size: NA
J: TRBJ2-3
D: NA
V: TRBV7-9
DNA: TGTGCCAGCAGCTTTCTGTCCACAGATACGCAGTATTTT
CDR3: CASSFLSTDTQYF

size: once
J: TRBJ2-7
D: NA
V: TRBV10-3
DNA: TGTGCCATCAGTGAGGTAGTGGGTTCCACCTACGAGCAGTACTTC
CDR3: CAISEVVGSTYEQYF

size: many
J: TRBJ1-2
D: NA
V: TRBV29-1
DNA: TGCAGCGTCGATGGCTACACCTTC
CDR3: CSVDGYTF

size: NA
J: TRBJ2-7
D: TRBD2
V: TRBV27
DNA: TGTGCCAGCCTCCGGGCGGGAGGCGAGCAGTACTTC
CDR3: CASLRAGGEQYF

size: NA
J: TRBJ1-1
D: TRBD1
V: TRBV6-2/TRBV6-3
DNA: TGTGCCAGCAGCCAGGGGGCTATTTGGAACACTGAAGCTTTCTTT
CDR3: CASSQGAIWNTEAFF

size: NA
J: TRBJ2-7
D: NA
V: TRBV27
DNA: TGTGCCAGCAGTTTGCGACTAGGGGTCGAGCAGTACTTC
CDR3: CASSLRLGVEQYF

size: many
J: TRBJ1-5
D: NA
V: TRBV6-5
DNA: TGTGCCACCCGGACATCTAGCAATCAGCCCCAGCATTTT
CDR3: CATRTSSNQPQHF

size: medium-sized
J: TRBJ2-1
D: TRBD1
V: TRBV5-6
DNA: TGTGCCAGCACCCCACAGGGGTACAATGAGCAGTTCTTC
CDR3: CASTPQGYNEQFF

size: NA
J: TRBJ1-2
D: NA
V: TRBV4-3
DNA: TGCGCCAGCAGCCCTTTAGCGGCCCTTCTGTTCTCTGGCTACACCTTC
CDR3: CASSPLAALLFSGYTF

size: NA
J: TRBJ2-1
D: TRBD1
V: TRBV7-2
DNA: TGTGCCAGCAGCTTTACAGGGGGCAATGAGCAGTTCTTC
CDR3: CASSFTGGNEQFF

size: NA
J: TRBJ2-3
D: TRBD2
V: TRBV20-1
DNA: TGCAGCCCTCACTATTTCAGCGGGGGGGCTAGCACAGATACGCAGTATTTT
CDR3: CSPHYFSGGASTDTQYF

size: NA
J: TRBJ2-2
D: NA
V: TRBV23-1
DNA: TGCGCCAGCAGTCAATCCAGACAGGATCCACCGGGCGAGAAGCTGTTTTTT
CDR3: CASSQSRQDPPGEKLFF

size: NA
J: TRBJ1-5
D: NA
V: TRBV7-2
DNA: TGTGCCAGCAGCTCCCAGAGGTATAGCAATCAGCCCCAGCATTTT
CDR3: CASSSQRYSNQPQHF

size: few
J: TRBJ2-5
D: NA
V: TRBV6-6
DNA: TGTGCCAGCAGTTACGAGTCAGGGGCACAAGAGACCCAGTACTTC
CDR3: CASSYESGAQETQYF

size: NA
J: TRBJ2-1
D: NA
V: TRBV6-2/TRBV6-3
DNA: TGTGCCAGCAGTTACCCGGGCCTATACAATGAGCAGTTCTTC
CDR3: CASSYPGLYNEQFF

size: few
J: TRBJ2-1
D: NA
V: TRBV9
DNA: TGTGCCAGCAGCGCAGGGGTTGGGGCTATCTACAATGAGCAGTTCTTC
CDR3: CASSAGVGAIYNEQFF

size: few
J: TRBJ2-2
D: NA
V: TRBV10-2
DNA: TGCGCCAGCAGTGAGTCTGGCGACACCGGGGAGCTGTTTTTT
CDR3: CASSESGDTGELFF

size: NA
J: TRBJ1-1
D: NA
V: TRBV7-3
DNA: TGTGCCAGCAGCGCACTAATGAACACTGAAGCTTTCTTT
CDR3: CASSALMNTEAFF

size: NA
J: TRBJ1-5
D: NA
V: TRBV6-2/TRBV6-3
DNA: TGTGCCAGCATCCCCAGGATTAGCAATCAGCCCCAGCATTTT
CDR3: CASIPRISNQPQHF

size: NA
J: TRBJ2-4
D: NA
V: TRBV6-1
DNA: TGTGCCAGCAGTGGGGGGGTGGCCAAAAACATTCAGTACTTC
CDR3: CASSGGVAKNIQYF

size: NA
J: TRBJ2-7
D: NA
V: TRBV29-1
DNA: TGCAGCGTTGTGGGGACCTTATACGAGCAGTACTTC
CDR3: CSVVGTLYEQYF

size: few
J: TRBJ2-3
D: NA
V: TRBV4-1
DNA: TGCGCCAGCAGCCTGGGGGGTAGCGGTAGCACAGATACGCAGTATTTT
CDR3: CASSLGGSGSTDTQYF

size: NA
J: TRBJ2-7
D: TRBD2
V: TRBV4-1
DNA: TGCGCCAGCAGCCAAGTGGGACTAGCTAGCGAGCAGTACTTC
CDR3: CASSQVGLASEQYF

size: NA
J: TRBJ2-5
D: TRBD1
V: TRBV5-6
DNA: TGTGCCAGCAGCTTGACAGGGGCAGAGACCCAGTACTTC
CDR3: CASSLTGAETQYF

size: few
J: TRBJ2-7
D: NA
V: TRBV7-9
DNA: TGTGCCAGCAGCTCTGACAGGGAGGCCTACGAGCAGTACTTC
CDR3: CASSSDREAYEQYF